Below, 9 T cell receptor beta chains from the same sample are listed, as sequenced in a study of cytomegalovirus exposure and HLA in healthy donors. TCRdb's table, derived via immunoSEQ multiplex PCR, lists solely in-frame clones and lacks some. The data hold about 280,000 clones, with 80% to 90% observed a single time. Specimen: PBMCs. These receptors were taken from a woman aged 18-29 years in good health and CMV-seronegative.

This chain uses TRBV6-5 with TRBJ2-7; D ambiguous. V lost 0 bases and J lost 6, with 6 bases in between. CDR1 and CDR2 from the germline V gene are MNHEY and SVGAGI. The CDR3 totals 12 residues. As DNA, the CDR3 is TGTGCCAGCAGTTACTCGAGATTCGAGCAGTACTTC. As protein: CASSYSRFEQYF.

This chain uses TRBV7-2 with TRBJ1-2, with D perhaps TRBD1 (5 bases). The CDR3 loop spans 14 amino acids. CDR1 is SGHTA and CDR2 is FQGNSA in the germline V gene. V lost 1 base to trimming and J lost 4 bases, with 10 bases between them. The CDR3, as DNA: TGTGCCAGCAGCTTAGAGACAGTTCCCTATGGCTACACCTTC. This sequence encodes CASSLETVPYGYTF.

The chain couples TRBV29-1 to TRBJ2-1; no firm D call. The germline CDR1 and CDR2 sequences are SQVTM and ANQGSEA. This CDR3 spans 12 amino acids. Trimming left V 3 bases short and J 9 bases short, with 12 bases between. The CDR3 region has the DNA TGCAGCGTTGACGGTCTTAACGGTGAGCAGTTCTTC. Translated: CSVDGLNGEQFF.

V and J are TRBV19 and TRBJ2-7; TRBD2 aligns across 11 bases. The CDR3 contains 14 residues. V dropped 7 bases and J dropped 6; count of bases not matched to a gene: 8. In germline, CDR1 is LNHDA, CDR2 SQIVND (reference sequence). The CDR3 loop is CASTPLAGAGEQYF. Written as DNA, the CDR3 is TGTGCCAGTACCCCACTAGCGGGGGCGGGCGAGCAGTACTTC.

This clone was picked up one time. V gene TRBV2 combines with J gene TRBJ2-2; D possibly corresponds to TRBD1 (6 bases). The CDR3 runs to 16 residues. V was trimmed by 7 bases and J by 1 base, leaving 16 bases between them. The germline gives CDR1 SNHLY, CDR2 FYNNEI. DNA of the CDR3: TGTGCCAGCATCCACCCCGGGACAAAGAACACCGGGGAGCTGTTTTTT. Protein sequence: CASIHPGTKNTGELFF.

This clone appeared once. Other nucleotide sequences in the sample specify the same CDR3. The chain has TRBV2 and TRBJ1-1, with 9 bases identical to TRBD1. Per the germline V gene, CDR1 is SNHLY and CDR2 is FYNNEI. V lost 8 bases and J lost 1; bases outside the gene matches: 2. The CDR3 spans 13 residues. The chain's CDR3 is CASSGQGNTEAFF. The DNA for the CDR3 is TGTGCCAGCTCGGGACAGGGGAACACTGAAGCTTTCTTT.

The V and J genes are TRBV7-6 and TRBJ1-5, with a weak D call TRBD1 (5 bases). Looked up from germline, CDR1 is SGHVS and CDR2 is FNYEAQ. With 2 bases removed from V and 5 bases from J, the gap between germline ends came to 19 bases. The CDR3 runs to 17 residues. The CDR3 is CASSLYLSTRAHQPQHF. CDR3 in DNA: TGTGCCAGCAGCTTATATCTTTCTACCAGGGCGCATCAGCCCCAGCATTTT.

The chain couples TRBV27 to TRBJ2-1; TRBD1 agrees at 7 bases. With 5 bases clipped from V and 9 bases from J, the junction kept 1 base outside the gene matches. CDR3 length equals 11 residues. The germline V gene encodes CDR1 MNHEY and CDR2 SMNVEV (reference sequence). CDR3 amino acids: CASSRTGEQFF. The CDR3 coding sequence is TGTGCCAGCAGTCGGACAGGTGAGCAGTTCTTC.

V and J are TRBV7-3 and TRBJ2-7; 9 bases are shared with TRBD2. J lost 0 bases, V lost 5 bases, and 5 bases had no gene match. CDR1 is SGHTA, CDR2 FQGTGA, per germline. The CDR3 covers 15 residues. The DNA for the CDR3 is TGTGCCAGCAGCGTCGGACTAGCGTCCTCCTACGAGCAGTACTTC. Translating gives CASSVGLASSYEQYF. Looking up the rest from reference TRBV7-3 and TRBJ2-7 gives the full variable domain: GAGVSQTPSNKVTEKGKYVELRCDPISGHTALYWYRQSLGQGPEFLIYFQGTGAADDSGLPNDRFFAVRPEGSVSTLKIQRTERGDSAVYLCASSVGLASSYEQYFGPGTRLTVT.